This note documents a single T cell receptor beta chain sequence. This record belongs to a study of cytomegalovirus exposure and HLA in healthy donors. PCR employed 60 Vbeta and 13 Jbeta primers. The data were produced by immunoSEQ multiplex PCR, yet TCRdb's version contains in-frame clones alone and is incomplete. The data contain approximately 120,000 clones, over 65% of them singletons. Sequencing input: PBMCs. The origin of this receptor is a man in his fifties or sixties in good health and CMV-seronegative.

This CDR3 reads CASSHRDRRNYGYTF. The CDR3 coding sequence is TGTGCCAGCAGCCACCGGGACAGGCGTAACTATGGCTACACCTTC. This chain uses TRBV7-2 with TRBJ1-2; 8 nucleotides align to TRBD1. The length of the CDR3 is 15 residues. V was pared by 5 bases and J by 1 base, with 6 bases of the junction left unmatched. Germline assignment: CDR1 SGHTA and CDR2 FQGNSA.